This T cell receptor (beta chain) came from a study of regulatory and conventional T cells in RAG deficiency. Points from the study as a whole: Omenn patients showed >75% Treg-Tconv overlap and shorter CDR3 lengths. Treg unique TCR beta sequences were 90 to 100-fold fewer in Omenn syndrome and CID/AS patients than controls.

As regards this clone: The antigen remains unidentified.

TCRdb's copy holds only in-frame clones and misses some; the assay was immunoSEQ multiplex PCR. The sample yields 29,000 or so clones, 90% to 95% seen once. Blood CD4+ CD25-low CD127-high conventional T cells supplied the genomic DNA template. V lost 6 bases and J lost 1, with 13 bases in between. The V gene's germline CDR1 is MNHEY and CDR2 SVGAGI. The CDR3 totals 14 residues. The sample also formed part of further work on regulatory T cells. That study adds: The primer mix had 52 TRBV and 13 TRBJ primers. Skewed V and J usage and few unique V-J pairs marked patient repertoires, most in Tregs.

Sequenced input: CD25- CD4+ T cells sorted from blood. The chain employs TRBV6-5 and TRBJ2-7; D uncertain. The clonotype comes from a human donor in good health. Here the CDR3 reads CASSPAIPSYEQYF. The CDR3 coding sequence is TGTGCCAGCAGCCCCGCTATCCCTTCCTACGAGCAGTACTTC.